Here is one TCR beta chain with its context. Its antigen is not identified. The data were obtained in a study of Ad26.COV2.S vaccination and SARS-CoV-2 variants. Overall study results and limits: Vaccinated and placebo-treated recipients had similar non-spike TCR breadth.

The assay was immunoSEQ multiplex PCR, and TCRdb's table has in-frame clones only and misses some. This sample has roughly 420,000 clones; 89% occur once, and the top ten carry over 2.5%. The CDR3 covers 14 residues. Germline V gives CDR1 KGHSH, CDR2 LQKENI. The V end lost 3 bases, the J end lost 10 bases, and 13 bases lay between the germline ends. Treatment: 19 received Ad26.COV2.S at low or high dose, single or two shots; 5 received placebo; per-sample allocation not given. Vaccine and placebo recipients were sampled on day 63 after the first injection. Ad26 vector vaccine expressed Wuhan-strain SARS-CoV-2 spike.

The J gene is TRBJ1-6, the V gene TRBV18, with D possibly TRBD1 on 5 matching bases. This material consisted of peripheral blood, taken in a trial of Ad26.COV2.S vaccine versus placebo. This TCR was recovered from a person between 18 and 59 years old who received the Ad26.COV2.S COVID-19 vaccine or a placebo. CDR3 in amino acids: CASSPRTYDSPLHF. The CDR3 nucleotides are TGTGCCAGCTCACCGAGGACATATGACTCACCCCTCCACTTT.